This T cell receptor (beta chain) was recovered during a study of T cell changes during pregnancy in multiple sclerosis. A word on this clone: One end of the junction is discordant with germline, which a read error may explain.

Sequencing used immunoSEQ multiplex PCR; TCRdb keeps in-frame clones, though not all of them. Of about 59,000 clones listed, about 90% are singletons. CDR3 length equals 14 residues. Germline CDR1 is MNHEY and CDR2 is SMNVEV (reference sequence). This specimen was peripheral blood, taken in the third trimester of pregnancy. The TCR was taken from a female donor in good health, enrolled as a control in a pregnancy study. The rearrangement uses TRBV27 and TRBJ1-2; 9 nucleotides align to TRBD1. DNA of the CDR3: TGTGCCAGCACCCTACGGGGGACAGGGAATGGCTGCACCTTC. It is translated as CASTLRGTGNGCTF.